A selection of T cell receptor beta chains follows, all from one sample in a study of T cells in Graves' hyperthyroidism and ophthalmopathy. TCRdb ran MiXCR on the multiplex PCR reads and lists one entry per CDR3 protein. The sample lists approximately 320,000 distinct CDR3 sequences; 16% were seen once. Sample: blood. These receptors were collected from a young man with Graves' hyperthyroidism. Both conserved end residues are part of each CDR3. The order of the fields is clone size, V gene, J gene, D gene, CDR3 protein, CDR3 DNA. The D gene is left open where the match is weak. Size is stated for part of the rows, as once, few or many counts, or as a class when the clone is expanded.

>many|TRBV6-1|TRBJ2-5|TRBD2
CASILLAGGQETQYF
TGTGCCAGCATCCTACTAGCGGGAGGGCAAGAGACCCAGTACTTC
>few|TRBV28|TRBJ1-5|.
CASSLFSAGLNQPQHF
TGTGCCAGCAGTTTATTCTCGGCCGGACTCAATCAGCCCCAGCATTTT
>many|TRBV12-3/TRBV12-4|TRBJ2-1|.
CASKVGRGNEQFF
TGTGCCAGTAAAGTAGGCAGGGGCAATGAGCAGTTCTTC
>many|TRBV3-1|TRBJ2-3|.
CASHSPADTQYF
TGTGCCAGCCACTCCCCCGCAGATACGCAGTATTTT
>many|TRBV5-1|TRBJ1-4|TRBD1
CASSLWGQGPTATNEKLFF
TGCGCCAGCAGCTTGTGGGGACAGGGGCCTACGGCGACTAATGAAAAACTGTTTTTT
>.|TRBV5-1|TRBJ2-1|.
CASSLEGGQFF
TGCGCCAGCAGCTTGGAGGGAGGGCAGTTCTTC
>many|TRBV5-1|TRBJ2-1|TRBD2
CASSLVAGDVQDEQFF
TGCGCCAGCAGCTTGGTGGCGGGGGACGTGCAGGATGAGCAGTTCTTC
>many|TRBV20-1|TRBJ1-2|.
CSVPPPYGYTF
TGCAGTGTCCCACCTCCCTATGGCTACACCTTC
>.|TRBV20-1|TRBJ2-7|TRBD2
CSARAPTSDYEQYF
TGCAGTGCTAGGGCCCCGACTAGCGACTACGAGCAGTACTTC
>many|TRBV5-1|TRBJ2-2|.
CASSPVWGASGTGELFF
TGCGCCAGCAGCCCGGTTTGGGGGGCGAGTGGCACCGGGGAGCTGTTTTTT
>many|TRBV7-2|TRBJ2-1|.
CASSPRETYNEQFF
TGTGCCAGCAGCCCCCGAGAAACCTACAATGAGCAGTTCTTC
>.|TRBV5-6|TRBJ2-5|TRBD2
CASSLAEIAGGQETQYF
TGTGCCAGCAGCTTGGCCGAAATAGCGGGAGGTCAAGAGACCCAGTACTTC
>.|TRBV5-1|TRBJ2-5|.
CASSLALGASYF
TGCGCCAGCAGCTTGGCCCTAGGAGCTTCGTACTTC
>many|TRBV20-1|TRBJ2-3|.
CSARVRATDTQYF
TGCAGTGCTAGGGTTAGGGCCACAGATACGCAGTATTTT
>many|TRBV3-1|TRBJ2-1|TRBD1
CASSPPTGDKFF
TGTGCCAGCAGCCCTCCGACAGGGGATAAGTTCTTC
>few|TRBV12-3/TRBV12-4|TRBJ1-6|.
CASSDGLYSPLHF
TGTGCCAGCAGTGACGGATTATATTCACCCCTCCACTTT
>.|TRBV20-1|TRBJ2-1|.
CSASRAPTYNEQFF
TGCAGTGCTTCCCGGGCGCCTACCTACAATGAGCAGTTCTTC
>few|TRBV29-1|TRBJ2-7|.
CSVEEGTATSYEQYF
TGCAGCGTTGAAGAAGGCACCGCTACTTCCTACGAGCAGTACTTC
>few|TRBV19|TRBJ2-4|.
CASSPFAKNIQYF
TGTGCCAGTAGTCCCTTTGCCAAAAACATTCAGTACTTC
>many|TRBV18|TRBJ2-2|TRBD1
CASSPQGAANTGELFF
TGTGCCAGCTCACCACAGGGGGCCGCGAACACCGGGGAGCTGTTTTTT
>many|TRBV11-3|TRBJ1-5|.
CASSQNSNQPQHF
TGTGCCAGCAGCCAAAACAGCAATCAGCCCCAGCATTTT
>many|TRBV28|TRBJ2-3|TRBD1
CATRTGGWTDTQYF
TGTGCCACCAGGACAGGGGGCTGGACAGATACGCAGTATTTT
>many|TRBV3-1|TRBJ1-5|.
CASSQTIAGQNQPQHF
TGTGCCAGCAGCCAAACTATAGCGGGACAAAATCAGCCCCAGCATTTT
>many|TRBV11-2|TRBJ2-7|.
CASSLTGVGEQYF
TGTGCCAGCAGCCTCACTGGCGTGGGAGAGCAGTACTTC
>many|TRBV20-1|TRBJ2-5|.
CSARTGQETQYF
TGCAGTGCTAGAACAGGCCAAGAGACCCAGTACTTC
>few|TRBV11-1|TRBJ1-2|.
CASSRPGHGYTF
TGTGCCAGCAGCCGACCGGGACATGGCTACACCTTC
>few|TRBV18|TRBJ2-7|TRBD2
CASSGGSSSYEQYF
TGTGCCAGCTCAGGCGGGAGCAGCTCCTACGAGCAGTACTTC